This passage covers 14 T cell receptor beta chains from one sample sequenced in a study of beta chain features in type 1 diabetes. Study-wide points: There was a moderate but significant shortening of TCRB CDR3s in all four CD4+ subsets of Type 1 diabetes patients.

The antigens for these receptors are not known. The investigators reverse transcribed all of the isolated RNA, so they sequenced expressed TCRB transcripts. Sequencing was performed with immunoSEQ multiplex PCR; in TCRdb, only in-frame clones are kept and a portion is missing. This table has 130,000 or so clones, about 10% appearing once. The sequenced sample consisted of central memory CD4+ T cells from blood. The receptor set was obtained from a man younger than 45 with type 1 diabetes.

This clone has a handful of counts. The rearrangement joins TRBV6-6 to TRBJ1-5; D uncertain. In germline, CDR1 is MNHNY, CDR2 SVGAGI (reference sequence). The CDR3 runs to 13 residues. Between the trimmed V and J ends, which lost 5 bases and 3 bases, there was a span of 8 bases. CDR3 in DNA: TGTGCCAGCAGTCACAGAAACAATCAGCCCCAGCATTTT. The encoded protein is CASSHRNNQPQHF.

This clone was counted between two and nine times. The V gene is TRBV28, the J gene TRBJ2-1; 9 nucleotides match TRBD2. J lost 6 bases, V lost 9 bases, and 3 bases had no gene match. The CDR3 is 12 amino acids. Per the germline V gene, CDR1 is MDHEN and CDR2 is SYDVKM. The CDR3, as DNA: TGTGCCAGTGGACTAGCGAGCAATGAGCAGTTCTTC. This encodes CASGLASNEQFF.

This clone has more than one count but fewer than ten. The CDR3 loop is CAWSREAGSPLHF. The DNA for the CDR3 is TGTGCCTGGAGTCGCGAGGCCGGTTCACCCCTCCACTTT. The chain joins TRBV30 to TRBJ1-6, with no clear D. Germline CDR1 GTSNPN, CDR2 SVGIG (reference sequence). The CDR3 runs 13 residues. Trimming removed 2 bases at V and 9 bases at J, with 11 bases between.

V gene TRBV7-2 combines with J gene TRBJ2-7; D might be TRBD1 (6 bases). The CDR3 length is 13 residues. Germline V lookup: CDR1 SGHTA, CDR2 FQGNSA. Deletions cut 2 bases from V and 6 bases from J, with 11 bases between. The DNA for the CDR3 is TGTGCCAGCAGCTTAACAGGGAATGGCGAGCAGTACTTC. This codes for CASSLTGNGEQYF.

This chain joins TRBV18 and TRBJ1-5; TRBD1 agrees at 7 bases. The V gene's germline CDR1 is KGHSH and CDR2 LQKENI. The V and J ends lost 6 bases and 7 bases, in that order; junction bases with no gene match: 12. The CDR3 runs to 15 residues. The CDR3 bases are TGTGCCAGCTCGCCTGAGACAGGGTTTGGACAGCCCCAGCATTTT. It translates to CASSPETGFGQPQHF.

The chain recombines TRBV9 with TRBJ2-3; 12 bases align to TRBD2. V dropped 0 bases and J dropped 7; count of bases not matched to a gene: 6. The CDR3 is 16 amino acids. Germline CDR1 is SGDLS and CDR2 is YYNGEE. The CDR3 loop is CASSVATTSGGNTQYF. The CDR3, as DNA: TGTGCCAGCAGCGTAGCTACAACTAGCGGGGGGAATACGCAGTATTTT.

This clone was detected only a few times. The chain has TRBV29-1 and TRBJ2-5; TRBD2 might be the D (6 bases). In germline, CDR1 is SQVTM, CDR2 ANQGSEA. CDR3 length equals 14 residues. V was trimmed by 3 bases and J by 2 bases, leaving 13 bases between them. CDR3 coding DNA: TGCAGCGTTGAGTTAGCGGATTTACAAGAGACCCAGTACTTC. This encodes CSVELADLQETQYF.

The V gene is TRBV4-2, the J gene TRBJ2-5, with 8 bases matching TRBD2. With V trimmed by 4 bases and J by 2 bases, 9 bases remained unmatched. CDR3 length: 16 residues. Germline V gene sequence: CDR1 LGHNA, CDR2 YNFKEQ. This chain's CDR3 is CASSLVAGINQETQYF. The CDR3 DNA is TGTGCCAGCAGCCTTGTAGCGGGGATCAATCAAGAGACCCAGTACTTC.

This clone was observed a handful of times. The chain carries TRBV6-5 and TRBJ2-1, with a weak D call TRBD2 (5 bases). The germline gives CDR1 MNHEY, CDR2 SVGAGI. Trimming shortened V by 8 bases and J by 7 bases, and 9 bases separated the two germline ends. This CDR3 contains 11 residues. Written as DNA, the CDR3 is TGTGCCAGCTGGGCGGGTAATGAGCAGTTCTTC. Encoded protein: CASWAGNEQFF.

This clone was recorded a few times. V usage is TRBV18 and J usage is TRBJ2-3, with TRBD2 matching over 8 bases. This CDR3 comprises 14 residues. Germline V gene sequence: CDR1 KGHSH, CDR2 LQKENI. The V and J ends lost 7 bases and 1 base, in that order; junction bases with no gene match: 4. CDR3 residues: CASYRSGGTDTQYF. In DNA form, the CDR3 reads TGTGCCAGCTACCGTAGCGGGGGCACAGATACGCAGTATTTT.

The gene calls are TRBV7-2 and TRBJ2-3; 10 positions match TRBD1. The CDR3 consists of 15 residues. Germline values: CDR1 SGHTA, CDR2 FQGNSA. The V gene end was trimmed by 5 bases and the J gene end by 6 bases; junction bases not matched to a gene: 8. The CDR3 DNA is TGTGCCAGCAGCCGGTCCGGGACAGGGGCGGATACGCAGTATTTT. Translated, it gives CASSRSGTGADTQYF.

The chain employs TRBV27 and TRBJ1-6; D not resolved. Trimming removed 5 bases from V and 7 bases from J, with 15 bases in between. The germline V gene has CDR1 MNHEY and CDR2 SMNVEV (reference sequence). The CDR3 is made up of 15 amino acids. CDR3 bases: TGTGCCAGCAGTCTATTTCCGGGAGCCAATTCACCCCTCCACTTT. This codes for CASSLFPGANSPLHF.

For the CDR3, the DNA is TGTGCCTGGAGCCGACAGAGCTATGGCTACACCTTC. It encodes CAWSRQSYGYTF. V is TRBV30 and J is TRBJ1-2, with D perhaps TRBD1 (5 bases). The CDR3 is made up of 12 amino acids. The V gene lost 3 bases and the J gene lost 4 bases, with 9 bases spanning the gap. CDR1 is GTSNPN, CDR2 SVGIG, per germline (reference sequence).

This clone was seen more than once but under ten times. The chain uses TRBV4-2 and TRBJ2-1, with 9 bases identical to TRBD2. Germline V gives CDR1 LGHNA, CDR2 YNFKEQ. The CDR3 consists of 17 residues. V gave up 0 bases and J gave up 7 bases; unmatched junction bases: 10. DNA for the CDR3: TGTGCCAGCAGCCAAGATAAATTTCTAGCGGGGCCGAATGAGCAGTTCTTC. It specifies CASSQDKFLAGPNEQFF.